One and the same sample provided the 20 T cell receptor beta chains below, sequenced in a study of shared clonotypes between healthy human individuals (dated by TCRdb to about 2020). Libraries were made using the immunoSEQ multiplex PCR assay. TCRdb mirrors the immuneACCESS table, restricted to in-frame sequences. Some clones are absent from its copies; in checked studies, under half trace to an unresolved V gene, and the reason for the others is unknown. Across this sample there are about 1 million clones, with about three quarters seen only once. Of the sample, roughly 1.4% is held by the ten largest clones. The sequenced sample consisted of memory CD4+ T cells sorted from blood. What this sample's cell subset or site label stands for: CD45RA-negative fraction. These TCRs come from a man between 18 and 29 years old in good health.

The table lists this clone with a few counts. The chain combines TRBV30 with TRBJ1-1; D is uncertain. The CDR3 is made up of 15 amino acids. The V gene lost 4 bases and the J gene lost 2 bases, with 17 bases spanning the gap. From germline, CDR1 is GTSNPN and CDR2 SVGIG (reference sequence). The CDR3 spells CAWKNQALGNTEAFF. CDR3 in DNA: TGTGCCTGGAAGAACCAGGCTTTAGGAAACACTGAAGCTTTCTTT. Supplemented by reference TRBV30 and TRBJ1-1, the full variable domain reads SQTIHQWPATLVQPVGSPLSLECTVEGTSNPNLYWYRQAAGRGLQLLFYSVGIGQISSEVPQNLSASRPQDRQFILSSKKLLLSDSGFYLCAWKNQALGNTEAFFGQGTRLTVV.

The V gene is TRBV10-1, the J gene TRBJ2-7; D is unclear. The germline V and J ends were trimmed by 0 bases and 7 bases, with 10 bases remaining between them. Germline lookup yields CDR1 WNHNN and CDR2 SYGVQD (reference sequence). The CDR3 runs 13 residues. The chain's CDR3 is CASSESWFGEQYF. The DNA for the CDR3 is TGCGCCAGCAGTGAGTCGTGGTTCGGGGAGCAGTACTTC.

CDR3 coding DNA: TGTGCCATCAGTGAGCCAGGACAGGGTCTCCACACCTTC. It translates to CAISEPGQGLHTF. The rearrangement joins TRBV10-3 to TRBJ1-2, with 8 bases identical to TRBD1. The J segment lost 12 bases and the V segment lost 2 bases, leaving 8 bases of the junction unmatched. The CDR3 runs to 13 residues. Looked up from germline, CDR1 is ENHRY and CDR2 is SYGVKD.

The chain couples TRBV2 to TRBJ2-5; no firm D call. The CDR3 extends over 16 amino acids. V lost 2 bases and J lost 1, with 14 bases in between. Germline-derived CDR1 and CDR2 are SNHLY and FYNNEI. As DNA, the CDR3 is TGTGCCAGCAGTGAAATCGACTTTTTTCTCCAAGAGACCCAGTACTTC. Protein sequence: CASSEIDFFLQETQYF.

V and J are TRBV11-3 and TRBJ2-7, with no clear D. The germline CDR1 and CDR2 sequences are SGHNT and YENEEA. V dropped 1 base and J dropped 0 bases, with 7 bases sitting between them. The CDR3 has 14 residues. CDR3 amino acids: CASSLGRASYEQYF. CDR3 bases: TGTGCCAGCAGCTTAGGTCGAGCCTCCTACGAGCAGTACTTC.

The chain carries TRBV4-1 and TRBJ1-2; D unresolved. This CDR3 contains 13 residues. Per germline, CDR1 MGHRA and CDR2 YSYEKL. V shed 0 bases and J shed 8 bases, with 10 bases lying between them. CDR3 protein: CASSQDGTYGYTF. For the CDR3, the DNA is TGCGCCAGCAGCCAAGATGGCACGTACGGCTACACCTTC.

V is TRBV12-5 and J is TRBJ2-1; D might be TRBD2 (6 bases). CDR3 length: 15 residues. Per the germline V gene, CDR1 is LGHNT and CDR2 is FRNRAP. Trimming took 4 bases from V and 2 from J, leaving 12 bases between them. The CDR3 DNA sequence: TGTGCTAGTGGTTGGGGGACTGGTCCCTACAATGAGCAGTTCTTC. This translates into CASGWGTGPYNEQFF.

The chain recombines TRBV6-5 with TRBJ1-2, with 8 bases lining up with TRBD1. The germline V gene encodes CDR1 MNHEY and CDR2 SVGAGI. The ends lost 9 bases at V and 8 bases at J; junction bases unmatched: 5. This CDR3 has 11 amino acids. Here the CDR3 DNA reads TGTGCCAGTACAGGGGGAGGCGGCTACACCTTC. Residues: CASTGGGGYTF.

The J gene is TRBJ2-1, the V gene TRBV4-3, with 9 bases identical to TRBD1. From germline, CDR1 is LGHNA and CDR2 YSLEER. The CDR3 loop spans 18 amino acids. V lost 1 base, J lost 2 bases, and 9 bases stayed unmatched. The CDR3 here is CASSQVGQGPRAYNEQFF. The CDR3 bases are TGCGCCAGCAGCCAAGTGGGACAGGGTCCTAGGGCCTACAATGAGCAGTTCTTC.

The V and J genes are TRBV10-3 and TRBJ2-3; D may be TRBD1 (5 bases). Germline V CDR1 and CDR2: ENHRY, SYGVKD. The CDR3 has 13 amino acids. The V end was cut by 10 bases, the J end by 2 bases, with 13 bases between. In DNA form, the CDR3 reads TGTGCCACGGGCAGGGCCCTCACAGATACGCAGTATTTT. This encodes CATGRALTDTQYF.

J is TRBJ2-7 and V is TRBV30; tentatively, D is TRBD2 (7 bases). The CDR3 loop spans 15 amino acids. Germline assignment: CDR1 GTSNPN and CDR2 SVGIG (reference sequence). V lost 5 bases, J lost 3 bases, and 20 bases lay in between. CDR3 protein: CAWGRGGDYFYEQYF. CDR3 DNA: TGTGCCTGGGGTCGAGGGGGGGACTATTTCTACGAGCAGTACTTC.

V gene TRBV6-5 combines with J gene TRBJ2-1; D gene ambiguous. This CDR3 comprises 13 residues. The V gene's germline CDR1 is MNHEY and CDR2 SVGAGI. Trimming took 8 bases from V and 0 from J, leaving 8 bases between them. The CDR3 nucleotides read TGTGCCAGCCATGGAAGCTCCTACAATGAGCAGTTCTTC. Residues: CASHGSSYNEQFF.

This clone was observed a few times. The rearrangement joins TRBV6-4 to TRBJ2-3; 7 bases are a match to TRBD2. Unmatched junction bases numbered 4, after V lost 3 bases and J lost 4 bases. From germline, CDR1 is MRHNA and CDR2 SNTAGT. The CDR3 runs to 14 residues. The CDR3, as DNA: TGTGCCAGCAGTGAGGGGGGGATCGCAGATACGCAGTATTTT. This gives the protein CASSEGGIADTQYF.

This chain links TRBV4-3 with TRBJ2-5; D possibly matches TRBD1 or TRBD2 (6 bases each). The germline CDR1 and CDR2 sequences are LGHNA and YSLEER. The V and J ends lost 4 bases and 3 bases respectively, with 15 bases between them. The length of the CDR3 is 15 residues. In DNA form, the CDR3 reads TGCGCCAGCAGCCGGAGAGGGGGGCCAAAAGAGACCCAGTACTTC. Translation gives CASSRRGGPKETQYF.

The chain employs TRBV5-1 and TRBJ2-5; weak D call: TRBD1 (5 bases). Trimming shortened V by 0 bases and J by 2 bases, and 11 bases separated the two germline ends. The V gene's germline CDR1 is SGHRS and CDR2 YFSETQ. The CDR3 runs to 15 residues. The chain's CDR3 is CASSLVGAGQETQYF. The CDR3 DNA reads as TGCGCCAGCAGCTTGGTAGGGGCTGGACAAGAGACCCAGTACTTC.

This clone is a singleton in its sample. V gene TRBV4-3 combines with J gene TRBJ2-3; D is perhaps TRBD2 (5 bases). The germline V gene encodes CDR1 LGHNA and CDR2 YSLEER. The CDR3 consists of 16 residues. V lost 0 bases, J lost 4 bases, and 14 bases lay in between. For the CDR3, the DNA is TGCGCCAGCAGCCAAGATTTCGGGGTTCGGGCAGATACGCAGTATTTT. Its translation is CASSQDFGVRADTQYF.

At least ten counts were recorded for this clone. The chain couples TRBV7-9 to TRBJ2-1; possible D gene TRBD2, 6 bases. The V end was cut by 8 bases, the J end by 7 bases, with 9 bases between. The CDR3 has 11 amino acids. CDR1 and CDR2 from the germline V gene are SEHNR and FQNEAQ (reference sequence). The CDR3 DNA follows: TGTGCCAGCCTCGGGGGAAATGAGCAGTTCTTC. Its translation is CASLGGNEQFF.

The V gene is TRBV30, the J gene TRBJ2-3; D is unresolved. Trimming removed 0 bases from V and 6 bases from J, with 13 bases in between. The CDR3 is 14 amino acids. Germline CDR1 is GTSNPN and CDR2 is SVGIG (reference sequence). CDR3: CAWSVKTQSDTQYF. The CDR3 coding sequence is TGTGCCTGGAGTGTAAAAACCCAAAGTGATACGCAGTATTTT.

The chain couples TRBV6-5 to TRBJ1-2, with D unresolved. The V gene's germline CDR1 is MNHEY and CDR2 SVGAGI. CDR3 length: 15 residues. The V gene lost 3 bases and the J gene lost 5 bases, with 16 bases spanning the gap. The CDR3, as DNA: TGTGCCAGCAGTTATGGGAGCGCCCTGGGTTATGGCTACACCTTC. Translating gives CASSYGSALGYGYTF.

The chain joins TRBV28 to TRBJ1-6; D is unresolved. Germline CDR1 and CDR2: MDHEN and SYDVKM. The ends were cut back, 7 bases at V and 0 bases at J, with 10 bases in the middle. The CDR3 sequence is 15 residues long. CDR3 coding DNA: TGTGCCAGCACCAACCTTCTCTCCTATAATTCACCCCTCCACTTT. Translating gives CASTNLLSYNSPLHF.